These 4 T cell receptor beta chains were sequenced from one sample in a study of T-cell reconstitution after alpha-beta-depleted transplantation in children. Construction of the TCRbeta library involved unique molecular identifiers. One entry per CDR3 protein results from TCRdb running MiXCR on the PCR reads. The sample lists hundreds of thousands of distinct CDR3 sequences; 8% to 10% were seen once. The sequences come from PBMCs from the stem cell graft donor, collected from the stem cell graft. These TCRs come from a human donor who donated a stem cell graft to a child with acute lymphoblastic leukemia.

At least ten counts were recorded for this clonotype. The V and J genes are TRBV27 and TRBJ2-7; tentative D call: TRBD2 (5 bases). Germline assignment: CDR1 MNHEY and CDR2 SMNVEV (reference sequence). There are 15 residues in the CDR3. Deletions cut 0 bases from V and 2 bases from J, with 11 bases between. Here the CDR3 DNA reads TGTGCCAGCAGTTTATCGGGGAGCCTTCCCTACGAGCAGTACTTC. Its protein product is CASSLSGSLPYEQYF.

In its sample, this clonotype was seen many times. This sequence joins TRBV9 and TRBJ2-6, with unresolved D. CDR3 size: 14 residues. Per germline, CDR1 SGDLS and CDR2 YYNGEE. V was trimmed by 8 bases and J by 0 bases, leaving 9 bases between them. CDR3 in amino acids: CASRPGSGANVLTF. Here the CDR3 DNA reads TGTGCCAGTAGGCCGGGCTCTGGGGCCAACGTCCTGACTTTC. Full variable domain (rest looked up from reference TRBV9 and TRBJ2-6): DSGVTQTPKHLITATGQRVTLRCSPRSGDLSVYWYQQSLDQGLQFLIQYYNGEERAKGNILERFSAQQFPDLHSELNLSSLELGDSALYFCASRPGSGANVLTFGAGSRLTVL.

There are many counts of this clonotype. The chain uses TRBV5-1 and TRBJ2-2; D perhaps matches TRBD2 (6 bases). V shed 4 bases and J shed 2 bases, with 9 bases lying between them. Germline V gene sequence: CDR1 SGHRS, CDR2 YFSETQ. The length of the CDR3 is 14 residues. CDR3 in amino acids: CASSAGTNTGELFF. CDR3 coding DNA: TGCGCCAGCAGCGCAGGGACTAACACCGGGGAGCTGTTTTTT.

This clonotype was found a few times. The chain uses TRBV7-2 and TRBJ1-1; no clear D. This CDR3 has 12 residues. Looked up from germline, CDR1 is SGHTA and CDR2 is FQGNSA. V lost 5 bases, J lost 3 bases, and 7 bases lay in between. CDR3 residues: CASSPRHTEAFF. In DNA form, the CDR3 reads TGTGCCAGCAGCCCAAGGCACACTGAAGCTTTCTTT.